The 5 T cell receptor beta chains below come from one sample, sequenced in a study of blood T cell repertoires in COVID-19. Profiled with immunoSEQ multiplex PCR; TCRdb holds only in-frame clones, not every one. The table records approximately 220,000 clones, approximately 83% of them present only once. Material: peripheral blood. These receptors all stem from a woman in her twenties or thirties who had recovered from COVID-19.

This clone was recorded only once. This chain links TRBV9 with TRBJ2-3; 9 nucleotides match TRBD1. The CDR3 length is 15 residues. V lost 4 bases to trimming and J lost 5 bases; unmatched junction nucleotides: 8. CDR1 is SGDLS, CDR2 YYNGEE, per germline. The CDR3: CASSPRDREIDTQYF. CDR3 bases: TGTGCCAGCAGCCCCCGGGACAGGGAGATAGATACGCAGTATTTT.

The V call is TRBV3-1 (or the pseudogene TRBV3-2), the J call TRBJ2-5; no definite D call. V was trimmed by 6 bases and J by 5 bases, leaving 4 bases between them. The CDR3 is 10 amino acids. Germline V gene sequence: CDR1 LGHDT, CDR2 YNNKEL (reference sequence). CDR3 sequence (DNA): TGTGCCAGCAGTCAGGAGACCCAGTACTTC. It translates to CASSQETQYF.

This chain connects TRBV4-2 to TRBJ2-1, with TRBD2 matching over 8 bases. CDR1 is LGHNA, CDR2 YNFKEQ, per germline. J gave up 2 bases and V 0 bases, and 6 bases lay outside the gene matches. CDR3 length: 17 amino acids. The CDR3 protein is CASSQDRGSGTYNEQFF. DNA of the CDR3: TGTGCCAGCAGCCAAGATCGGGGTAGCGGGACCTACAATGAGCAGTTCTTC.

CDR3 residues: CASSLALGANTEAFF. CDR3 coding DNA: TGTGCCAGCAGCTTGGCCTTAGGAGCGAACACTGAAGCTTTCTTT. The genes are TRBV5-4 and TRBJ1-1; D gene ambiguous. CDR1 and CDR2 (germline): SGHNT, YYREEE (reference sequence). The CDR3 totals 15 residues. V was trimmed by 0 bases and J by 1 base, leaving 10 bases between them.

V and J are TRBV7-6 and TRBJ2-2, with D perhaps TRBD1 (5 bases). Per germline, CDR1 SGHVS and CDR2 FNYEAQ. This CDR3 contains 15 residues. V dropped 2 bases and J dropped 2 bases, with 9 bases sitting between them. In nucleotides, the CDR3 is TGTGCCAGCAGCTTATATGACAGAAACACCGGGGAGCTGTTTTTT. This translates into CASSLYDRNTGELFF.